This T cell receptor (beta chain) was sequenced during a study of regulatory T cells in long-lasting Graves disease. The time point is: persistent/refractory GD, antithyroid drugs over 5 years with positive TRAb. The authors made the TCR library using RNA they extracted from PBMCs. The CDR3 length is 17 residues. Germline CDR1 and CDR2: SGHRS and YFSETQ. Trimming stripped 4 bases from V and 1 base from J, with 17 bases between. Building of the TCR beta libraries involved iRepertoire HTBI primers and Arm-PCR of CDR3 regions. TCRdb passed the multiplex PCR reads through MiXCR, listing each CDR3 protein once. The sample records about 460,000 distinct CDR3 sequences, 22% being singletons.

The sequenced sample was peripheral blood mononuclear cells (PBMCs), obtained when the disease was refractory, from a patient treated with antithyroid drugs. This chain joins TRBV5-1 and TRBJ2-2; D is tentatively TRBD1 or TRBD2 (6 bases each). This TCR was sampled from a female donor with Graves disease. The CDR3 nucleotides are TGCGCCAGCAGCACCGGCGTCGGGGGCCTGAACACCGGGGAGCTGTTTTTT. Translating gives CASSTGVGGLNTGELFF. The whole variable domain, remainder taken from reference TRBV5-1 and TRBJ2-2, is KAGVTQTPRYLIKTRGQQVTLSCSPISGHRSVSWYQQTPGQGLQFLFEYFSETQRNKGNFPGRFSGRQFSNSRSEMNVSTLELGDSALYLCASSTGVGGLNTGELFFGEGSRLTVL.